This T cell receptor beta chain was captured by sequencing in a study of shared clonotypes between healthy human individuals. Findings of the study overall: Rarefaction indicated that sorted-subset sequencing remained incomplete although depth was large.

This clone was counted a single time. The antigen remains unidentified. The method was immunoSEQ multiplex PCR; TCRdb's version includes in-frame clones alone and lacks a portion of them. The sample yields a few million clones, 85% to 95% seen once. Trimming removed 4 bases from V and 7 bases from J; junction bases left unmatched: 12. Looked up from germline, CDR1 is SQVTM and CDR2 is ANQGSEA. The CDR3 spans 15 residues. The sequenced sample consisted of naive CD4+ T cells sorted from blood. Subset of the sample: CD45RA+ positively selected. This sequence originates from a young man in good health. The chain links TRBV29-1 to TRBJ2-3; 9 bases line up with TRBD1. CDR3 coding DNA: TGCAGCGTTGTTTCGGACAGGGGCGCAACATATACGCAGTATTTT. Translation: CSVVSDRGATYTQYF.